This T cell receptor (beta chain) was recovered during a study of cytomegalovirus exposure and HLA in healthy donors. Study-level background: Ancestry clustering placed more than 80% of several hundred genotyped donors in the Caucasian-associated cluster.

V lost 6 bases, J lost 4 bases, and 6 bases stayed unmatched. Germline V CDR1 and CDR2: SGHTA, FQGTGA. The CDR3 has 14 amino acids. PCR used 60 Vbeta primers and 13 Jbeta primers. TCRdb's copy holds only in-frame clones and misses some; the assay was immunoSEQ multiplex PCR. The sample lists more than 70,000 clones, 77% occurring once. This clone was seen a single time. Material: PBMCs. The source of this sequence is a man over 45 in good health and CMV-seropositive. The chain recombines TRBV7-3 with TRBJ2-1; 7 bases are a match to TRBD2. The CDR3 protein is CASSQSGNYNEQFF. CDR3 DNA sequence: TGTGCCAGCAGTCAGAGCGGGAATTACAATGAGCAGTTCTTC. The whole variable domain, filled in from reference TRBV7-3 and TRBJ2-1, reads GAGVSQTPSNKVTEKGKYVELRCDPISGHTALYWYRQSLGQGPEFLIYFQGTGAADDSGLPNDRFFAVRPEGSVSTLKIQRTERGDSAVYLCASSQSGNYNEQFFGPGTRLTVL.